This passage covers 26 T cell receptor beta chains from one sample sequenced in a study of T cell changes during pregnancy in multiple sclerosis. The data were produced by immunoSEQ multiplex PCR, yet TCRdb's version contains in-frame clones alone and is incomplete. Among about 79,000 clones listed, about 93% were seen once. The sample consisted of CD4+ T cells from peripheral blood mononuclear cells, taken in the second trimester of pregnancy. The receptors stem from a female donor with multiple sclerosis, enrolled in a pregnancy study.

V gene TRBV5-1 combines with J gene TRBJ2-7; D is unclear. The CDR3 is made up of 15 amino acids. The V end was cut by 0 bases, the J end by 2 bases, with 12 bases between. CDR1 and CDR2 (germline): SGHRS, YFSETQ. CDR3 DNA sequence: TGCGCCAGCAGCTTGGCCGCGACTGCCACCTACGAGCAGTACTTC. As protein: CASSLAATATYEQYF.

The sample holds a few counts of this clone. This chain connects TRBV7-9 to TRBJ1-4, with D perhaps TRBD1 (6 bases). Germline V gene sequence: CDR1 SEHNR, CDR2 FQNEAQ (reference sequence). Trimming removed 2 bases at V and 3 bases at J, with 7 bases between. CDR3 size: 14 residues. CDR3 in DNA: TGTGCCAGCAGCTTACGGACAGCTAATGAAAAACTGTTTTTT. Amino acids: CASSLRTANEKLFF.

This clone was recorded once. This chain joins TRBV4-3 and TRBJ2-5; D call uncertain. V was clipped by 0 bases and J by 5 bases, with 10 bases between them. There are 14 residues in the CDR3. Per the germline V gene, CDR1 is LGHNA and CDR2 is YSLEER. The CDR3: CASSQEVVMETQYF. CDR3 DNA sequence: TGCGCCAGCAGCCAAGAAGTAGTGATGGAGACCCAGTACTTC.

This chain connects TRBV28 to TRBJ2-5; weak D call: TRBD2 (6 bases). Between the trimmed V and J ends, which lost 3 bases and 5 bases, there was a span of 7 bases. The length of the CDR3 is 12 residues. Germline V gene data show CDR1 as MDHEN and CDR2 as SYDVKM. The CDR3 nucleotides are TGTGCCAGCAGTTTTGGGAGGGAGACCCAGTACTTC. As protein: CASSFGRETQYF.

This clone is a singleton in its sample. The chain has TRBV25-1 and TRBJ2-7; 8 positions match TRBD1. Germline CDR1 MGHDK, CDR2 SYGVNS. This CDR3 contains 15 residues. The J segment lost 2 bases and the V segment lost 3 bases, leaving 6 bases of the junction unmatched. CDR3 bases: TGTGCCAGCAGTGAGGCCGGGACAGGCACCTACGAGCAGTACTTC. Translation gives CASSEAGTGTYEQYF.

The rearrangement joins TRBV5-6 to TRBJ2-5; a possible D gene is TRBD1 (6 bases). V was trimmed by 0 bases and J by 4 bases, leaving 7 bases between them. CDR1 and CDR2 from the germline V gene are SGHDT and YYEEEE. This CDR3 is built from 13 residues. CDR3 sequence reads: CASSLGGLETQYF. For the CDR3, the DNA is TGTGCCAGCAGCTTGGGGGGGCTAGAGACCCAGTACTTC.

The gene calls are TRBV2 and TRBJ1-6; maybe TRBD1 (6 bases). V gave up 7 bases and J gave up 7 bases, with 20 bases separating them. The CDR3 runs to 16 residues. Germline V CDR1 and CDR2: SNHLY, FYNNEI. The CDR3 nucleotides read TGTGCCAGCACTGCCTCAACAGGGACTAAGAATTCACCCCTCCACTTT. Amino acids: CASTASTGTKNSPLHF.

There are a few counts of this clone. This chain uses TRBV7-3 with TRBJ1-6; TRBD1 matches at 7 bases. The germline V gene encodes CDR1 SGHTA and CDR2 FQGTGA. V shed 5 bases and J 4 bases; nucleotides not matched to a gene: 5. This CDR3 comprises 15 residues. The CDR3 DNA is TGTGCCAGCAGCGCCAGGGGGAGGTATAATTCACCCCTCCACTTT. It translates to CASSARGRYNSPLHF.

The chain uses TRBV18 and TRBJ1-5; D uncertain. CDR3 length: 13 residues. Trimming stripped 3 bases from V and 4 bases from J, with 7 bases between. The germline gives CDR1 KGHSH, CDR2 LQKENI. This chain's CDR3 is CASSPEVNQPQHF. In DNA, the CDR3 is TGTGCCAGCTCACCGGAGGTGAATCAGCCCCAGCATTTT. Variable domain in full (rest from reference TRBV18 and TRBJ1-5): NAGVMQNPRHLVRRRGQEARLRCSPMKGHSHVYWYRQLPEEGLKFMVYLQKENIIDESGMPKERFSAEFPKEGPSILRIQQVVRGDSAAYFCASSPEVNQPQHFGDGTRLSIL.

The chain links TRBV6-1 to TRBJ1-1, with D hard to call. Trimming removed 6 bases from V and 1 base from J, with 12 bases in between. The germline CDR1 and CDR2 sequences are MNHNS and SASEGT. This CDR3 contains 14 residues. The CDR3 DNA sequence: TGTGCCAGCAGGAGGGCTGCGGGGAACACTGAAGCTTTCTTT. Translating gives CASRRAAGNTEAFF.

The genes are TRBV7-2 and TRBJ1-2; 7 nucleotides match TRBD1. There are 13 residues in the CDR3. The V segment lost 3 bases and the J segment 4 bases; nucleotides outside the gene matches: 2. The V gene's germline CDR1 is SGHTA and CDR2 FQGNSA. CDR3 coding DNA: TGTGCCAGCAGCTTGACAGGGATCTATGGCTACACCTTC. It codes for CASSLTGIYGYTF.

The chain couples TRBV2 to TRBJ2-3, with 9 bases lining up with TRBD1. In germline, CDR1 is SNHLY, CDR2 FYNNEI. The CDR3 runs 15 residues. V lost 3 bases, J lost 2 bases, and 3 bases stayed unmatched. This chain's CDR3 is CASSEGQGPTDTQYF. In DNA, the CDR3 is TGTGCCAGCAGTGAGGGACAGGGCCCCACAGATACGCAGTATTTT.

The chain uses TRBV14 and TRBJ2-1; D possibly corresponds to TRBD1 (5 bases). V lost 5 bases and J 9 bases, leaving 17 bases between the germline ends. The germline V gene encodes CDR1 SGHDN and CDR2 FVKESK. The CDR3 spans 14 residues. For the CDR3, the DNA is TGTGCCAGCAGCAGATCGACAGTCCGTGGTGAGCAGTTCTTC. This codes for CASSRSTVRGEQFF.

The chain employs TRBV28 and TRBJ1-1; no firm D call. Germline V gene lookup returns CDR1 MDHEN and CDR2 SYDVKM. V was shortened by 3 bases and J by 7 bases, with 18 bases between the two germline ends. The CDR3 contains 15 residues. The CDR3 loop reads CASSFGEESLGEAFF. CDR3 sequence (DNA): TGTGCCAGCAGTTTCGGGGAGGAGAGTTTGGGTGAAGCTTTCTTT.

The gene calls are TRBV5-4 and TRBJ2-5; D possibly corresponds to TRBD1 (6 bases). This CDR3 is built from 15 residues. The germline V gene has CDR1 SGHNT and CDR2 YYREEE (reference sequence). V shed 1 base and J shed 2 bases, with 12 bases lying between them. The CDR3 sequence is CASSLMQGRQETQYF. In DNA, the CDR3 is TGTGCCAGCAGCTTGATGCAGGGGAGACAAGAGACCCAGTACTTC.

The chain couples TRBV6-5 to TRBJ2-5; TRBD1 agrees at 7 bases. V was pared by 6 bases and J by 8 bases, with 9 bases of the junction left unmatched. Germline-derived CDR1 and CDR2 are MNHEY and SVGAGI. There are 13 residues in the CDR3. The CDR3 bases are TGTGCCAGCAGCCGACAGGGTTTCGCAACCCAGTACTTC. Protein product: CASSRQGFATQYF.

This chain connects TRBV9 to TRBJ2-7; 10 positions agree with TRBD1. The germline V gene has CDR1 SGDLS and CDR2 YYNGEE. The CDR3 contains 16 residues. Trimming at V came to 3 bases and at J to 0 bases, leaving 6 bases not matched to a gene. The CDR3 loop reads CASSARGQGSSYEQYF. As DNA, the CDR3 is TGTGCCAGCAGCGCCCGGGGACAGGGGAGCTCCTACGAGCAGTACTTC.

The J gene is TRBJ1-2, the V gene TRBV19; 7 nucleotides agree with TRBD1. CDR1 LNHDA and CDR2 SQIVND come from the germline V gene (reference sequence). The CDR3 length is 16 residues. The trim removed 2 bases at V and 1 base at J, leaving 7 bases unmatched. In nucleotides, the CDR3 is TGTGCCAGTAGTATACCCGGGACAGAAAATAACTATGGCTACACCTTC. It specifies CASSIPGTENNYGYTF.

This clone was seen a few times. The chain recombines TRBV11-3 with TRBJ1-1; D gene ambiguous. This CDR3 is built from 12 residues. CDR1 and CDR2 from the germline V gene are SGHNT and YENEEA. V was pared by 5 bases and J by 7 bases, with 11 bases between. CDR3 nucleotides: TGTGCCAGCAGCCGAGGGAAGAGTGAAGCTTTCTTT. Translated: CASSRGKSEAFF.

This CDR3 is CASKGSGLSNQPQHF. CDR3 in DNA: TGTGCCAGTAAGGGTTCCGGACTTAGCAATCAGCCCCAGCATTTT. The chain uses TRBV19 and TRBJ1-5; D gene ambiguous. CDR3 size: 15 residues. Germline V lookup: CDR1 LNHDA, CDR2 SQIVND (reference sequence). The V end lost 7 bases, the J end lost 0 bases, and 13 bases lay between the germline ends.

The chain combines TRBV7-2 with TRBJ2-7; D is perhaps TRBD1 (6 bases). The V end lost 0 bases, the J end lost 0 bases, and 12 bases lay between the germline ends. The germline CDR1 and CDR2 sequences are SGHTA and FQGNSA. The CDR3 runs to 16 residues. The CDR3 DNA reads TGTGCCAGCAGCTTAGCGACAGGTCCAAGCTCCTACGAGCAGTACTTC. Its translation: CASSLATGPSSYEQYF.

The V and J genes are TRBV7-3 and TRBJ2-6, with a weak D call TRBD2 (7 bases). CDR1 and CDR2 from the germline V gene are SGHTA and FQGTGA. The germline V and J ends were trimmed by 5 bases and 0 bases, with 20 bases remaining between them. This CDR3 contains 19 residues. CDR3 amino acids: CASSPAGGGGHSGANVLTF. The CDR3, as DNA: TGTGCCAGCAGCCCTGCTGGGGGGGGCGGCCACTCTGGGGCCAACGTCCTGACTTTC.

The chain has TRBV29-1 and TRBJ2-7; 8 positions agree with TRBD1. Trimming removed 5 bases from V and 3 bases from J; junction bases left unmatched: 3. The V gene's germline CDR1 is SQVTM and CDR2 ANQGSEA. The CDR3 extends over 12 amino acids. CDR3 nucleotides: TGCAGCGTTACCGGACAGGGCTACGAGCAGTACTTC. This codes for CSVTGQGYEQYF.

The chain combines TRBV19 with TRBJ1-1, with D possibly being TRBD1 (6 bases). V was pared by 6 bases and J by 1 base, with 18 bases between. Germline CDR1 is LNHDA and CDR2 is SQIVND (reference sequence). The CDR3 consists of 16 residues. The CDR3 region has the DNA TGTGCCAGTAGAGCTACTTCGGGGGGCAGGAACACTGAAGCTTTCTTT. This sequence encodes CASRATSGGRNTEAFF.

The J gene is TRBJ2-7, the V gene TRBV27, with 9 bases aligning to TRBD2. J lost 0 bases, V lost 3 bases, and 3 bases had no gene match. The CDR3 consists of 15 residues. In germline, CDR1 is MNHEY, CDR2 SMNVEV (reference sequence). The CDR3 bases are TGTGCCAGCAGTTTTGTAGCGGGGGACTCCTACGAGCAGTACTTC. It specifies CASSFVAGDSYEQYF.

This chain joins TRBV19 and TRBJ2-1; 10 bases are a match to TRBD2. Unmatched junction bases numbered 5, after V lost 5 bases and J lost 4 bases. CDR1 is LNHDA, CDR2 SQIVND, per germline (reference sequence). The CDR3 loop spans 15 amino acids. The CDR3 here is CASSPLAGEYNEQFF. The DNA of the CDR3 is TGTGCCAGTAGTCCGCTAGCGGGAGAGTACAATGAGCAGTTCTTC.